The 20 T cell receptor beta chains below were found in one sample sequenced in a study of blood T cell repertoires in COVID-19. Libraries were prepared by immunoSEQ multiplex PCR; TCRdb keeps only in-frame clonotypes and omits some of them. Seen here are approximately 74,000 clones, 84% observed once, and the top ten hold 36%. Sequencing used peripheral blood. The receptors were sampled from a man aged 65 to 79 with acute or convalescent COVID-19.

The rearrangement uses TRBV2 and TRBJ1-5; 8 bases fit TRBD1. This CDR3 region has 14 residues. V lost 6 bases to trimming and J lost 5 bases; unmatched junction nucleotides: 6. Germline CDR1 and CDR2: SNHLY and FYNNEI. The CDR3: CASSAGTGDQPQHF. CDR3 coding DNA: TGTGCCAGCAGCGCCGGGACAGGTGATCAGCCCCAGCATTTT.

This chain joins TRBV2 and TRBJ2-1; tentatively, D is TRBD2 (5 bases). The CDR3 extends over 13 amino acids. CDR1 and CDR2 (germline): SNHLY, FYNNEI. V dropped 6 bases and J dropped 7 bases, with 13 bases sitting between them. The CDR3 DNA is TGTGCCAGCAGCCCCCGCGGGCGGAATGAGCAGTTCTTC. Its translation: CASSPRGRNEQFF.

Written as DNA, the CDR3 is TGTGCCAGCTCTGAGGGCAGCAATCAGCCCCAGCATTTT. This gives the protein CASSEGSNQPQHF. This sequence joins TRBV7-9 and TRBJ1-5; D remains unclear. Per germline, CDR1 SEHNR and CDR2 FQNEAQ (reference sequence). CDR3 length: 13 residues. Deletions cut 8 bases from V and 1 base from J, with 9 bases between. The variable domain in full, completed from reference TRBV7-9 and TRBJ1-5, reads DTGVSQNPRHKITKRGQNVTFRCDPISEHNRLYWYRQTLGQGPEFLTYFQNEAQLEKSRLLSDRFSAERPKGSFSTLEIQRTEQGDSAMYLCASSEGSNQPQHFGDGTRLSIL.

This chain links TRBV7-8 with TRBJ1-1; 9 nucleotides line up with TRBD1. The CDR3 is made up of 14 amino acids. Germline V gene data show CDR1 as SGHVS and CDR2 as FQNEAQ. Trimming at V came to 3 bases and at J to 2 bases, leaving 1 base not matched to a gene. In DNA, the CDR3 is TGTGCCAGCAGCTTGGGACAGGGAAACACTGAAGCTTTCTTT. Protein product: CASSLGQGNTEAFF.

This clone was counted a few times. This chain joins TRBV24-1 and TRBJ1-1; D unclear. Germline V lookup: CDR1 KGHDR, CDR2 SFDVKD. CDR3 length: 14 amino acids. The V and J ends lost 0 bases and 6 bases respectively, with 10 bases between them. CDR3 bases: TGTGCCACCAGTGATTTGCGGTATGGGCCTGAAGCTTTCTTT. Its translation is CATSDLRYGPEAFF.

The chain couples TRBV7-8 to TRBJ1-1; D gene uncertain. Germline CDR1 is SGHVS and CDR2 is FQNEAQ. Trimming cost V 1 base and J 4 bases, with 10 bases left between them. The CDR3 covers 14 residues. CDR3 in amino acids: CASSLGPGFTEAFF. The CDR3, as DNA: TGTGCCAGCAGCTTAGGCCCGGGATTCACTGAAGCTTTCTTT.

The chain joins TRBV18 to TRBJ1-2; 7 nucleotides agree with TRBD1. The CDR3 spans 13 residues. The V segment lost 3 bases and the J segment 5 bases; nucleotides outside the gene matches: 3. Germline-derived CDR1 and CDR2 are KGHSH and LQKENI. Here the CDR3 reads CASSPGQAYGYTF. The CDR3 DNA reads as TGTGCCAGCTCACCCGGACAGGCGTATGGCTACACCTTC.

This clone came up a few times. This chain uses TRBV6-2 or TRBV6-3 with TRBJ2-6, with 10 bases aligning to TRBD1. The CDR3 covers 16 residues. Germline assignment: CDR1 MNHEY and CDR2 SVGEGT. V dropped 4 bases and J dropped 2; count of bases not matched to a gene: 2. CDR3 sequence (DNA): TGTGCCAGCAGTTTGACAGGGGGCGCTGGGGCCAACGTCCTGACTTTC. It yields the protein CASSLTGGAGANVLTF.

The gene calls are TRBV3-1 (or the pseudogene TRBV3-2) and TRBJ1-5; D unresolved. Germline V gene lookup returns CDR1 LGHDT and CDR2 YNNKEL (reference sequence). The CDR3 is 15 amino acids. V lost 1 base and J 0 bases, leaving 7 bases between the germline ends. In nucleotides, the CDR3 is TGTGCCAGCAGCCAAGGCAGGAATAGCAATCAGCCCCAGCATTTT. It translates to CASSQGRNSNQPQHF.

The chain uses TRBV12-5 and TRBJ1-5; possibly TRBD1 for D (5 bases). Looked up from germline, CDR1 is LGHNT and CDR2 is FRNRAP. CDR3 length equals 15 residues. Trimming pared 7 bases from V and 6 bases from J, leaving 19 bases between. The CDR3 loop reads CASVKGAGMGQPQHF. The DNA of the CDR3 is TGTGCTAGTGTTAAAGGGGCAGGCATGGGTCAGCCCCAGCATTTT.

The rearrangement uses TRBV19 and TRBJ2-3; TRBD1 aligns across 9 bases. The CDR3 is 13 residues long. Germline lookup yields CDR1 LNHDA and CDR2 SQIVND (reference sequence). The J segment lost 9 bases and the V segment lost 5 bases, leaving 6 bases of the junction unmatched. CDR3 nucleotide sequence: TGTGCCAGTAGTCCCCCGGGGACAGGGACGCAGTATTTT. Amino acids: CASSPPGTGTQYF.

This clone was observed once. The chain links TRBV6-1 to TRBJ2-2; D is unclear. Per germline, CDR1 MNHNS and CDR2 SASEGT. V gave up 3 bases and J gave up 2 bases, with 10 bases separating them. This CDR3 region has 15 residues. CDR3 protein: CASSESRANTGELFF. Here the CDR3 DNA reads TGTGCCAGCAGTGAGTCACGCGCTAACACCGGGGAGCTGTTTTTT.

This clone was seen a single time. CDR3 coding DNA: TGTGCCAGCAGCAAAGCGCGCGGGACAGGGCCCCTCTCCTACGAGCAGTACTTC. Amino acids: CASSKARGTGPLSYEQYF. V and J are TRBV21-1 and TRBJ2-7; the D call in the table, TRBD1, was not verified against the DNA. TRBV21-1 constitutes a pseudogene. The CDR3 is made up of 18 amino acids.

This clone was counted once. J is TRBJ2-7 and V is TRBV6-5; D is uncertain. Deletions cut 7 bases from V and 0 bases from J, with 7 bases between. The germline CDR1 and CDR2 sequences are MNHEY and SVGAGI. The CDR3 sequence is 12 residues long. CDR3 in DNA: TGTGCCAGCAAATGGAGCTCCTACGAGCAGTACTTC. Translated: CASKWSSYEQYF.

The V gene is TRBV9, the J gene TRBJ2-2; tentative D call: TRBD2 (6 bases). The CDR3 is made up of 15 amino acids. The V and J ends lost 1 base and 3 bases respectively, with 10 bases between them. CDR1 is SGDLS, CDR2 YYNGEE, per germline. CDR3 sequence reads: CASSVTASDTGELFF. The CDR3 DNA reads TGTGCCAGCAGCGTAACAGCTAGCGACACCGGGGAGCTGTTTTTT.

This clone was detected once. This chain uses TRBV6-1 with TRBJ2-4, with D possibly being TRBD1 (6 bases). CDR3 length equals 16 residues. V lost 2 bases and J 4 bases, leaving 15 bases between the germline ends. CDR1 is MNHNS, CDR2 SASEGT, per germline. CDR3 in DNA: TGTGCCAGCAGTGAACGACAGGATCGATCTAAAAACATTCAGTACTTC. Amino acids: CASSERQDRSKNIQYF.

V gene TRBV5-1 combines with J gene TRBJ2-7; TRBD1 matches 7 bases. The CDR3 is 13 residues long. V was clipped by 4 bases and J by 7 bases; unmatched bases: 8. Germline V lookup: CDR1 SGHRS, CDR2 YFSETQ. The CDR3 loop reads CASSPTGTGEQYF. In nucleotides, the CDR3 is TGCGCCAGCAGCCCGACAGGGACGGGGGAGCAGTACTTC.

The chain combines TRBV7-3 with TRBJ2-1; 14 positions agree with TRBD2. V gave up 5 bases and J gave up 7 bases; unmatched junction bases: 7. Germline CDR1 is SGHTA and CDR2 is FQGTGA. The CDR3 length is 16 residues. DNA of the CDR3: TGTGCCAGCAGCCGGGACGGGACTAGCGGGAGTAATGAGCAGTTCTTC. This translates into CASSRDGTSGSNEQFF.

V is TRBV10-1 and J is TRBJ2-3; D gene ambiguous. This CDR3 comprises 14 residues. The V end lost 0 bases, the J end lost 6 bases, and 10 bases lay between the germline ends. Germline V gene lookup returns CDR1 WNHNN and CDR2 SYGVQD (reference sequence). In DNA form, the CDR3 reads TGCGCCAGCAGTGAGTCGAGAGACACTGATACGCAGTATTTT. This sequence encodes CASSESRDTDTQYF.

CDR3 nucleotide sequence: TGTGCCAGCAGGCGAGGGTTCCACTACGAGCAGTACTTC. Translating gives CASRRGFHYEQYF. V gene TRBV27 combines with J gene TRBJ2-7, with D perhaps matching TRBD2 (5 bases). CDR3 length: 13 amino acids. V lost 6 bases and J lost 3, with 12 bases in between. The V gene's germline CDR1 is MNHEY and CDR2 SMNVEV (reference sequence).